Presented here are 25 T cell receptor beta chains from one specimen sequenced in a study of cytomegalovirus exposure and HLA in healthy donors. The repertoire was sequenced with immunoSEQ multiplex PCR; TCRdb's copy has only in-frame clones and lacks some. The data contain over 200,000 clones, roughly 88% of them singletons. The material sequenced was PBMCs. The receptors were gathered from a woman younger than 35 in good health and CMV-seronegative.

This clone was detected once. V and J are TRBV7-3 and TRBJ2-1, with 9 bases fitting TRBD2. The germline CDR1 and CDR2 sequences are SGHTA and FQGTGA. J was trimmed by 5 bases and V by 1 base; bases with no gene match: 12. The CDR3 contains 18 residues. The CDR3 here is CASSLNAGLAGLNNEQFF. The CDR3 coding sequence is TGTGCCAGCAGCTTAAATGCGGGTCTAGCGGGATTAAACAATGAGCAGTTCTTC. The full variable domain, with the rest looked up from reference TRBV7-3 and TRBJ2-1, is GAGVSQTPSNKVTEKGKYVELRCDPISGHTALYWYRQSLGQGPEFLIYFQGTGAADDSGLPNDRFFAVRPEGSVSTLKIQRTERGDSAVYLCASSLNAGLAGLNNEQFFGPGTRLTVL.

This clone showed up many times. The rearrangement uses TRBV30 and TRBJ2-1, with D perhaps TRBD2 (6 bases). In germline, CDR1 is GTSNPN, CDR2 SVGIG (reference sequence). Trimming removed 0 bases at V and 9 bases at J, with 9 bases between. The CDR3 extends over 12 amino acids. Written as DNA, the CDR3 is TGTGCCTGGAGTGTAGGGCGGGGTGAGCAGTTCTTC. It encodes CAWSVGRGEQFF.

The DNA for the CDR3 is TGTGCCAGCAGCCCTATAGCGGGAGGGAATAAGGAGCTGTTTTTT. Residues: CASSPIAGGNKELFF. The rearrangement joins TRBV7-8 to TRBJ2-2; 11 bases match TRBD2. The ends lost 5 bases at V and 10 bases at J; junction bases unmatched: 9. This CDR3 has 15 residues. The germline gives CDR1 SGHVS, CDR2 FQNEAQ.

The chain is built from TRBV19 and TRBJ1-1; tentative D call: TRBD1 (6 bases). In germline, CDR1 is LNHDA, CDR2 SQIVND (reference sequence). The CDR3 has 16 residues. V was shortened by 6 bases and J by 1 base, with 18 bases between the two germline ends. CDR3 sequence: CASSARWTVRNTEAFF. In DNA, the CDR3 is TGTGCCAGTAGCGCCCGATGGACAGTGAGGAACACTGAAGCTTTCTTT.

V usage is TRBV7-6 and J usage is TRBJ2-2; TRBD2 is a possible D gene (5 bases). This CDR3 contains 17 residues. V was shortened by 3 bases and J by 6 bases, with 20 bases between the two germline ends. Germline V lookup: CDR1 SGHVS, CDR2 FNYEAQ. The CDR3 coding sequence is TGTGCCAGCAGCTTTCTCGGAGTCGGGGTGTTGGCCGGGGAGCTGTTTTTT. This sequence encodes CASSFLGVGVLAGELFF.

V and J are TRBV7-2 and TRBJ2-5; D is unresolved. This CDR3 is built from 14 residues. Germline V gene sequence: CDR1 SGHTA, CDR2 FQGNSA. V was trimmed by 2 bases and J by 4 bases, leaving 11 bases between them. CDR3 amino acids: CASSLRSQIETQYF. The DNA for the CDR3 is TGTGCCAGCAGCTTACGCTCCCAGATAGAGACCCAGTACTTC.

The chain has TRBV9 and TRBJ2-7; no clear D gene. The CDR3 has 14 amino acids. From germline, CDR1 is SGDLS and CDR2 YYNGEE. Trimming pared 0 bases from V and 1 base from J, leaving 8 bases between. CDR3: CASSVAAGSYEQYF. The CDR3 DNA is TGTGCCAGCAGCGTAGCAGCAGGTTCCTACGAGCAGTACTTC.

This chain connects TRBV7-9 to TRBJ2-7; TRBD1 agrees at 8 bases. The junction had 5 bases not matched to a gene; V was cut back by 2 bases and J by 5 bases. Germline V gene sequence: CDR1 SEHNR, CDR2 FQNEAQ (reference sequence). CDR3 length equals 14 residues. The CDR3 sequence is CASSLSSGGNEQYF. In DNA, the CDR3 is TGTGCCAGCAGCTTAAGTTCAGGGGGCAACGAGCAGTACTTC.

The chain has TRBV2 and TRBJ2-5, with D perhaps matching TRBD2 (5 bases). This CDR3 region has 13 residues. Germline V gene lookup returns CDR1 SNHLY and CDR2 FYNNEI. V lost 7 bases to trimming and J lost 2 bases, with 11 bases between them. Written as DNA, the CDR3 is TGTGCCAGCAACGTAGCGCGTCAAGAGACCCAGTACTTC. Its translation: CASNVARQETQYF.

The chain uses TRBV2 and TRBJ1-1, with TRBD1 matching 8 bases. J was trimmed by 1 base and V by 7 bases; bases with no gene match: 5. Germline CDR1 SNHLY, CDR2 FYNNEI. The CDR3 is 14 residues long. CDR3 sequence (DNA): TGTGCCAGCAAACCCAGGGGGCAGAACACTGAAGCTTTCTTT. It translates to CASKPRGQNTEAFF.

V gene TRBV6-5 combines with J gene TRBJ1-1; 8 positions match TRBD1. Germline V gene sequence: CDR1 MNHEY, CDR2 SVGAGI. The CDR3 loop spans 13 amino acids. V dropped 6 bases and J dropped 10; count of bases not matched to a gene: 10. CDR3 amino acids: CASSYPGGELAFF. In DNA, the CDR3 is TGTGCCAGCAGCTATCCAGGGGGCGAATTAGCTTTCTTT.

The chain employs TRBV7-2 and TRBJ2-7, with 10 nucleotides matching TRBD2. V lost 2 bases and J lost 3; bases outside the gene matches: 7. CDR1 SGHTA and CDR2 FQGNSA come from the germline V gene. This CDR3 comprises 16 residues. CDR3 loop: CASSLSRAGGNYEQYF. In DNA form, the CDR3 reads TGTGCCAGCAGCTTAAGTAGAGCGGGAGGGAACTACGAGCAGTACTTC. The full variable domain, its missing parts supplied by reference TRBV7-2 and TRBJ2-7, is GAGVSQSPSNKVTEKGKDVELRCDPISGHTALYWYRQSLGQGLEFLIYFQGNSAPDKSGLPSDRFSAERTGGSVSTLTIQRTQQEDSAVYLCASSLSRAGGNYEQYFGPGTRLTVT.

This chain connects TRBV19 to TRBJ1-5, with 9 bases identical to TRBD1. The CDR3 consists of 15 residues. V gave up 5 bases and J gave up 5 bases; unmatched junction bases: 7. CDR1 LNHDA and CDR2 SQIVND come from the germline V gene (reference sequence). The CDR3 here is CASSVTGTGYQPQHF. The CDR3 nucleotides are TGTGCCAGTAGTGTTACCGGGACAGGGTATCAGCCCCAGCATTTT. The full variable domain, completed using reference TRBV19 and TRBJ1-5, is DGGITQSPKYLFRKEGQNVTLSCEQNLNHDAMYWYRQDPGQGLRLIYYSQIVNDFQKGDIAEGYSVSREKKESFPLTVTSAQKNPTAFYLCASSVTGTGYQPQHFGDGTRLSIL.

CDR3: CASSPTRRGPSGYYNEQFF. DNA of the CDR3: TGTGCCAGCAGCCCTACACGGAGGGGTCCTAGCGGCTATTACAATGAGCAGTTCTTC. The chain carries TRBV4-2 and TRBJ2-1; 7 bases line up with TRBD2. Losses at the gene ends were 4 bases for V and 4 bases for J; bases not matched to a gene: 19. This CDR3 has 19 residues. Germline lookup yields CDR1 LGHNA and CDR2 YNFKEQ.

This rearrangement joins TRBV5-1 to TRBJ2-2, with 9 bases aligning to TRBD1. The junction had 12 bases not matched to a gene; V was cut back by 2 bases and J by 7 bases. CDR3 size: 17 residues. CDR1 SGHRS and CDR2 YFSETQ come from the germline V gene. This CDR3 is CASSFQSGTGTNGELFF. In nucleotides, the CDR3 is TGCGCCAGCAGCTTCCAATCCGGGACAGGGACTAACGGGGAGCTGTTTTTT. Variable domain in full (rest from reference TRBV5-1 and TRBJ2-2): KAGVTQTPRYLIKTRGQQVTLSCSPISGHRSVSWYQQTPGQGLQFLFEYFSETQRNKGNFPGRFSGRQFSNSRSEMNVSTLELGDSALYLCASSFQSGTGTNGELFFGEGSRLTVL.

The chain is built from TRBV6-5 and TRBJ1-2; 7 nucleotides line up with TRBD1. CDR1 is MNHEY and CDR2 is SVGAGI in the germline V gene. V trimming: 2 bases; J trimming: 6 bases; junction bases outside the gene matches: 3. The CDR3 contains 13 residues. CDR3 residues: CASSYRGTDGYTF. Written as DNA, the CDR3 is TGTGCCAGCAGTTACAGGGGGACAGATGGCTACACCTTC.

The rearrangement links TRBV27 to TRBJ1-3; 9 nucleotides line up with TRBD1. The V segment lost 6 bases and the J segment 4 bases; nucleotides outside the gene matches: 10. This CDR3 has 16 residues. Germline V lookup: CDR1 MNHEY, CDR2 SMNVEV (reference sequence). This chain's CDR3 is CASRGVGQGFGNTIYF. CDR3 nucleotides: TGTGCCAGCAGGGGGGTGGGACAGGGCTTCGGAAACACCATATATTTT.

CDR3 DNA sequence: TGTGCCAGCTCACCACCGTTGGTTGGGCCAGATGAGCAGTTCTTC. It encodes CASSPPLVGPDEQFF. This chain connects TRBV18 to TRBJ2-1; D is unclear. V gave up 0 bases and J gave up 8 bases, with 14 bases separating them. CDR3 size: 15 residues. Germline V gene sequence: CDR1 KGHSH, CDR2 LQKENI.

This chain connects TRBV5-1 to TRBJ1-2, with D possibly being TRBD1 (6 bases). The CDR3 runs to 13 residues. Trimming took off 3 bases at V and 8 bases at J, with 14 bases between the two ends. Germline-derived CDR1 and CDR2 are SGHRS and YFSETQ. CDR3: CASSSDSYSGYTF. The CDR3 DNA sequence: TGCGCCAGCAGCTCGGACAGCTACTCGGGCTACACCTTC.

Regarding this clone: The junction does not match germline at one end; this may be a read error. The V gene is TRBV28, the J gene TRBJ1-2, with D maybe TRBD1 (6 bases). Germline V gives CDR1 MDHEN, CDR2 SYDVKM. This CDR3 is built from 15 residues. The CDR3 loop is CASSWGGRSNYGYTF. The CDR3, as DNA: TGTGCCAGCAGTTGGGGGGGGCGGTCTAATTATGGCTACACCTTC.

V usage is TRBV19 and J usage is TRBJ1-5; D not resolved. V gave up 2 bases and J gave up 4 bases, with 6 bases separating them. The germline V gene encodes CDR1 LNHDA and CDR2 SQIVND (reference sequence). This CDR3 spans 13 amino acids. DNA for the CDR3: TGTGCCAGTAGTATATCCCTGAATCAGCCCCAGCATTTT. Protein product: CASSISLNQPQHF.

The chain carries TRBV2 and TRBJ2-7, with D uncertain. CDR1 and CDR2 from the germline V gene are SNHLY and FYNNEI. Trimming removed 4 bases at V and 0 bases at J, with 13 bases between. The CDR3 is 15 residues long. Here the CDR3 reads CASSVRGLSSYEQYF. The CDR3 DNA reads TGTGCCAGCAGTGTGCGCGGTCTGAGCTCCTACGAGCAGTACTTC.

The rearrangement uses TRBV7-2 and TRBJ1-2; 8 nucleotides match TRBD1. With V trimmed by 1 base and J by 7 bases, 5 bases remained unmatched. The CDR3 is 14 amino acids. From germline, CDR1 is SGHTA and CDR2 FQGNSA. The CDR3 DNA sequence: TGTGCCAGCAGCTTAGAGACAGGGGCTGGTGGCTACACCTTC. This translates into CASSLETGAGGYTF.

This clone appeared once. The V gene is TRBV28, the J gene TRBJ2-3; D is unclear. From germline, CDR1 is MDHEN and CDR2 SYDVKM. The CDR3 contains 15 residues. V shed 0 bases and J shed 0 bases, with 7 bases lying between them. Written as DNA, the CDR3 is TGTGCCAGCAGTTTATGGACAAGGAGCACAGATACGCAGTATTTT. Translating gives CASSLWTRSTDTQYF.

The chain is built from TRBV28 and TRBJ1-1; the D is unclear. The CDR3 loop spans 13 amino acids. The ends were cut back, 8 bases at V and 0 bases at J, with 10 bases in the middle. The germline gives CDR1 MDHEN, CDR2 SYDVKM. The CDR3 DNA follows: TGTGCCAGCTCAGAAGTTATGAACACTGAAGCTTTCTTT. Its translation: CASSEVMNTEAFF. The full variable domain, in which reference TRBV28 and TRBJ1-1 provide the parts outside the CDR3, is DVKVTQSSRYLVKRTGEKVFLECVQDMDHENMFWYRQDPGLGLRLIYFSYDVKMKEKGDIPEGYSVSREKKERFSLILESASTNQTSMYLCASSEVMNTEAFFGQGTRLTVV.